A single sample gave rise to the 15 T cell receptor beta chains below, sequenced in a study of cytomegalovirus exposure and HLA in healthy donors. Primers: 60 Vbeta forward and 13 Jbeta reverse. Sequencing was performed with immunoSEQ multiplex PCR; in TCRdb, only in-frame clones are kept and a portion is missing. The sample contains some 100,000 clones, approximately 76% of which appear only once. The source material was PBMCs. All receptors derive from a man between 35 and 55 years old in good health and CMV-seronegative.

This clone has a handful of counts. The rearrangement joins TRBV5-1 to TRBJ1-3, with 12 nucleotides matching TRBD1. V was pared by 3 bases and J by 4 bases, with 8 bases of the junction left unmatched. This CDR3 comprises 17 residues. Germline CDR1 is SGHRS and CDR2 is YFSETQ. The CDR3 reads CASSSYPGTGGGNTIYF. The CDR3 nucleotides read TGCGCCAGCAGCTCCTACCCCGGGACAGGGGGCGGAAACACCATATATTTT.

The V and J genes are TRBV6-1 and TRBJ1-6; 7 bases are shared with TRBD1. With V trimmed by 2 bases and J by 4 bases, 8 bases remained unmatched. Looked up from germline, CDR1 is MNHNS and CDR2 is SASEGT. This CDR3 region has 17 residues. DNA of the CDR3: TGTGCCAGCAGTGAATATGGGACAGAAATTTATAATTCACCCCTCCACTTT. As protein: CASSEYGTEIYNSPLHF.

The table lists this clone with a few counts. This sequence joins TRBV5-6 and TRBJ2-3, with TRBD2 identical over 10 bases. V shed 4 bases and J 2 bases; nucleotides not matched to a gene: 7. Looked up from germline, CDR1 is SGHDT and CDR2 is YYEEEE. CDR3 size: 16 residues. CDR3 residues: CASSTRTSGPTDTQYF. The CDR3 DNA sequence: TGTGCCAGCAGCACCCGGACTAGCGGACCCACAGATACGCAGTATTTT.

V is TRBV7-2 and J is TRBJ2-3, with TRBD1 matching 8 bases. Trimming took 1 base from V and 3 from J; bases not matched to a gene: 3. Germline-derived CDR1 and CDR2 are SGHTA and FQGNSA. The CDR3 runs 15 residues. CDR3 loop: CASSLGTGRTDTQYF. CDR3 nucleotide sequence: TGTGCCAGCAGCTTAGGGACAGGGAGGACAGATACGCAGTATTTT.

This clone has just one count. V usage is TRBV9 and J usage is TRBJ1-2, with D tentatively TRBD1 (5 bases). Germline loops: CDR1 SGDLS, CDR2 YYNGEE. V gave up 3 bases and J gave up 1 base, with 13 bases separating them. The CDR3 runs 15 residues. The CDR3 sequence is CASSAKIDSNYGYTF. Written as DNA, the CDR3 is TGTGCCAGCAGCGCCAAAATAGACAGTAACTATGGCTACACCTTC.

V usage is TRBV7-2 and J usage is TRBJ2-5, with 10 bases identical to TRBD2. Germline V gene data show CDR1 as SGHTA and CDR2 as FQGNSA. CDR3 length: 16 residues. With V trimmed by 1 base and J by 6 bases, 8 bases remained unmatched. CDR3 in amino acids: CASSLGPAGGPKTQYF. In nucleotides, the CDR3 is TGTGCCAGCAGCTTAGGTCCAGCGGGGGGGCCCAAGACCCAGTACTTC.

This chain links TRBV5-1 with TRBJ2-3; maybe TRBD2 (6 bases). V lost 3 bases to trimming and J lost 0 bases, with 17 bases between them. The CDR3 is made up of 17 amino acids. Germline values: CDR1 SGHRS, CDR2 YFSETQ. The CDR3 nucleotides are TGCGCCAGCAGCTCTCCCGTTGGGACTCCTAGCACAGATACGCAGTATTTT. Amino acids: CASSSPVGTPSTDTQYF.

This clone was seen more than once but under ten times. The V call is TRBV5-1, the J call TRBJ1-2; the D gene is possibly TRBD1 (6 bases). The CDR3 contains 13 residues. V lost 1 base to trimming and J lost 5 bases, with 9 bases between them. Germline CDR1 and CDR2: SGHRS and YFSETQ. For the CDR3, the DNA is TGCGCCAGCAGCTTGAACAGGGAATATGGCTACACCTTC. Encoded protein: CASSLNREYGYTF.

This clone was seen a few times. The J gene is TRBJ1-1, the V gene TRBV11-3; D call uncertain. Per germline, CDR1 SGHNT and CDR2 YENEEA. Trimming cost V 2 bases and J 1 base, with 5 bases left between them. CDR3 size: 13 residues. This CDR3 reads CASSLRGNTEAFF. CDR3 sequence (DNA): TGTGCCAGCAGCTTACGGGGGAACACTGAAGCTTTCTTT.

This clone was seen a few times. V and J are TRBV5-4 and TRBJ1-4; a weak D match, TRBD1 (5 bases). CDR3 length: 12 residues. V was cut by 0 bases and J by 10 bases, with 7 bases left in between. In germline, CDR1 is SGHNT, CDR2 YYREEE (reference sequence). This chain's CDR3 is CASSLGGGKLFF. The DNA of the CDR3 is TGTGCCAGCAGCTTGGGGGGCGGAAAACTGTTTTTT.

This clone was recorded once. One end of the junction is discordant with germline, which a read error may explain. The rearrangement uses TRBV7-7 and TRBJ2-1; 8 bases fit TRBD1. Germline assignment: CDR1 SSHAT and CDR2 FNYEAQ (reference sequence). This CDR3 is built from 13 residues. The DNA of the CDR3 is TGTGCTAGCAGCGCCAGGACAGGGAATGAGCAGTTCTTC. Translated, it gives CASSARTGNEQFF.

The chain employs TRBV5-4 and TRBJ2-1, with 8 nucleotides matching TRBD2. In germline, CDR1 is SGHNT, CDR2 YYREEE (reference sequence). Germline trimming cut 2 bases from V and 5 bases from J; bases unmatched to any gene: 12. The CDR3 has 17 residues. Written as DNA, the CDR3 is TGTGCCAGCAGCTTTGGTAGCGCGGGGGGTTTGAACAATGAGCAGTTCTTC. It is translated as CASSFGSAGGLNNEQFF.

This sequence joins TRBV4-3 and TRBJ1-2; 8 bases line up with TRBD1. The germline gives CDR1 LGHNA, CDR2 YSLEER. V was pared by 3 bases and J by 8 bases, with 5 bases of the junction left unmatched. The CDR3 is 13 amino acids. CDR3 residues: CASSQTGALGYTF. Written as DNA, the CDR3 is TGCGCCAGCAGCCAGACAGGGGCCCTCGGCTACACCTTC.

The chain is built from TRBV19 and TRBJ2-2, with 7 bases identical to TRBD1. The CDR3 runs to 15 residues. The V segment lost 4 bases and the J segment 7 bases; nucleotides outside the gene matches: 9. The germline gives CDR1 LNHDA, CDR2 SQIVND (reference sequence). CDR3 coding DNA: TGTGCCAGTAGTAGAAGGACAGGCTTGGGCGGGGAGCTGTTTTTT. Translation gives CASSRRTGLGGELFF.

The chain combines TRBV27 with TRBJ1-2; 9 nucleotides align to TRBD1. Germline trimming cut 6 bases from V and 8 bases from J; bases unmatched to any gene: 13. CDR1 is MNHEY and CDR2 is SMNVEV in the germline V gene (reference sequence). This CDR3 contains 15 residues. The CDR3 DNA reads TGTGCCAGCAGCCTTTATACAGGGGGCGCACAGGGCTACACCTTC. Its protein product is CASSLYTGGAQGYTF.